This TCR beta chain was identified in a study of T cells in Graves' hyperthyroidism and ophthalmopathy (dated by TCRdb to between 2018 and 2020). Regarding the complete study: Peripheral blood samples were taken at initial diagnosis, before any treatment was given. The paper describes TCR Vbeta CDR3 sequencing of 135 peripheral blood samples, made up of some 42 ophthalmopathy patients, 70 to 75 hyperthyroidism patients and approximately 17 progressor patients. Prospective prediction of ophthalmopathy was tested in an independent validation cohort of 18 hyperthyroidism patients and 17 patients who later progressed to ophthalmopathy. Once sampling was done, hyperthyroidism patients were given methimazole at a starting dose of 30 mg daily, whereas ophthalmopathy patients were given high-dose intravenous methylprednisolone. Thyroid tissue and blood T-cell repertoires from six Graves' hyperthyroidism patients were also compared in the study. To identify distinguishing TCR V-J signatures, a discovery cohort of about 95 patients was used, comprising 43 with Graves' ophthalmopathy and about 59 with stable Graves' hyperthyroidism. For training and testing, the approximately 97 patients in the discovery cohort were randomly divided in a 7:3 ratio.

A few counts support this clonotype. Its antigen is unknown. No much larger clonotype is one base removed from it; base qualities were not supplied. Hyperthyroidism patients were newly diagnosed, had a disease duration of under 2 months, and were aged 18 to 65 years. Any patient with an uncontrolled infection, another autoimmune disease, pregnancy or lactation was excluded. Diagnoses were based on clinical symptoms, serum thyroxine and TRAb, thyroid ultrasound and orbital computed tomography. Blood from progressor patients was drawn when they were first diagnosed with hyperthyroidism, before any ophthalmopathy symptoms appeared. PBMCs were separated from approximately 9.9 ml of fresh peripheral blood using Ficoll-Paque density gradient centrifugation. Progressor patients were initially diagnosed with Graves' hyperthyroidism and developed ophthalmopathy during follow-up. Trizol reagent was used to extract total RNA, and RNA quality was then checked on an Agilent 2100 Bioanalyzer.

What the authors observed across the whole study: In cross-validation, a model built on a 13 V-J signature told ophthalmopathy apart from stable hyperthyroidism with less than 90% sensitivity and around 83% specificity, and in testing the same model reached 80%/75%. No statistical method was used to set the sample size in advance, and investigators knew the group allocation. Most expanded thyroid clonotypes (frequency above 0.001) were also found in blood, which suggests that blood repertoires may mirror thyroid immune responses. In validation, the model predicted progression to ophthalmopathy with 55% to 71% sensitivity and over 72% specificity, a median of around six months before onset.

V and J lose 5 bases and 8 bases, and a span of 7 bases separates them. CDR1 and CDR2 are read off the germline V gene as MNHNS and SASEGT. There are 11 amino acids in the CDR3, from cysteine to phenylalanine inclusive. CDR3 DNA is the only sequence kept; it has 33 bases, read in frame from the first base. Amplification of TCR beta CDR3 regions was carried out from RNA transcripts. The first round of RT-PCR for the TCR CDR3 was performed with the HTBI primer set and the Qiagen OneStep RT-PCR kit. Libraries were constructed in a second round of multiplex PCR, after which size selection and purification were performed. The libraries were sequenced on an Illumina HiSeq2000 using paired-end 100 bp reads. Per the original workflow: Raw data were processed with SOAPnuke, discarding reads with adapters, uncalled bases, mean Phred below 15, or no exact constant-primer or identifier match. High-quality paired reads were merged using COPE v1.2.5, and each unique nucleotide sequence was defined as a clonotype. Clonotypes were aligned to IMGT TRBV, TRBD and TRBJ reference segments using MiTCR v1.1. The analysis included only V-J combinations with a frequency above 0.0001, which together covered around 99% of the repertoires. The TCS score was defined as F50 (clonal expansion) divided by E x V (chaos), with BLOSUM62-based TCRdist calculated between CDR3 peptides within each V-J. Welch's t-statistics and random forest reduced 514 V-J features to about 13, which were used in a naive Bayes classifier (R e1071). TCRdb reprocessing: public reads trimmed at Q25 with fastp, clones called with MiXCR, in-frame beta chains kept. Every entry covers one CDR3 protein and lists the most common genes and DNA from its rows. The V and J calls and clone size are TCRdb's, not the authors'. Within this sample are approximately 150,000 distinct CDR3 sequences, with 9.4% of them counted one time only. Around 21% of the sample lies in the top ten.

This clonotype was sampled from a woman under 30 with Graves' hyperthyroidism that later progressed to Graves' ophthalmopathy. Rearrangement joined TRBV6-1 to TRBJ2-1; the D gene cannot be resolved reliably. The source material was blood. The bases read TGTGCCAGCAGTCTTAGGGATGAGCAGTTCTTC. Its product reads: CASSLRDEQFF.